The TCR beta chain under discussion was sequenced for a study of blood T cell repertoires in COVID-19 (TCRdb year 2020). About the full investigation: The collaborator samples originated in the United States, Italy and Spain and spanned the acute and convalescent phases of COVID-19. The prospective study material was composed of cDNA or gDNA derived from T cells, B-cell-depleted T cells, or PBMCs. The dataset comprised deeply sampled blood TCRbeta repertoires from subjects exposed to, actively infected with, or recovered from COVID-19. A freely available public database, intended as a resource for researchers studying the immune response to SARS-CoV-2, is where the repertoires were released. The samples were drawn from the first 160 participants of the ongoing ImmuneRACE study and from 950 to 1,500 subjects provided by 6 global collaborators. Nearly every sample came with metadata listing a de-identified subject ID, COVID-19 status, age in years and sex. Where available, HLA class I and class II types were taken from metadata supplied by the sample provider and were not determined by assay-based typing.

Notes on this clone: Its antigen remains undetermined. No base quality information exists; no much larger clone differs at one position.

Collaborating institutions collected whole blood in K2EDTA tubes following their own protocols. For TCRbeta analysis, collaborators shipped samples as frozen whole blood, isolated PBMCs, or DNA extracted from either of those sample types. The immunoSEQ Assay, a bias-controlled multiplex PCR, was used to amplify TCRbeta CDR3 regions from genomic DNA. Per the original workflow: The number of nucleated cells in each sample was estimated by amplification of reference gene primers within the assay. Sequence reads were collapsed and filtered to measure the absolute abundance of every unique TCRbeta CDR3 rearrangement. For each sample, productive Simpson clonality was calculated as the square root of Simpson's diversity index over productive rearrangements. Held by TCRdb, this immuneACCESS table contains in-frame sequences only and omits some clones. Under half of the omission traces to an unresolved V gene where checked; the cause of the rest is unknown. V and J calls and clone size are given by that table; D and trimming were obtained from the DNA. The sample contains almost 85,000 clones, around 83% of them found a single time. About 42% of the sample goes to the ten largest clones.

Looking up the germline V gene yields CDR1 SGHVS and CDR2 FQNEAQ. The CDR3 measures 19 amino acids from cysteine to phenylalanine. Only CDR3 DNA is held: 57 bases, read in frame from base 1. Here V drops 0 bases and J drops 4 bases, and the junction holds 15 bases not matched to any gene. What the research found in general, with its limitations: The amount of clinical and demographic metadata varied by source and participant and was provided uncurated.

The sequenced sample was peripheral blood. The sequence was collected from a man older than 75 with active or convalescent COVID-19. The chain is made from TRBV7-8 and TRBJ2-3, with 8 middle bases fitting TRBD2. The CDR3 sequence is CASSLAPLGGSGVPDTQYF. The bases read TGTGCCAGCAGCTTAGCTCCCCTCGGGGGTAGCGGGGTCCCAGATACGCAGTATTTT.